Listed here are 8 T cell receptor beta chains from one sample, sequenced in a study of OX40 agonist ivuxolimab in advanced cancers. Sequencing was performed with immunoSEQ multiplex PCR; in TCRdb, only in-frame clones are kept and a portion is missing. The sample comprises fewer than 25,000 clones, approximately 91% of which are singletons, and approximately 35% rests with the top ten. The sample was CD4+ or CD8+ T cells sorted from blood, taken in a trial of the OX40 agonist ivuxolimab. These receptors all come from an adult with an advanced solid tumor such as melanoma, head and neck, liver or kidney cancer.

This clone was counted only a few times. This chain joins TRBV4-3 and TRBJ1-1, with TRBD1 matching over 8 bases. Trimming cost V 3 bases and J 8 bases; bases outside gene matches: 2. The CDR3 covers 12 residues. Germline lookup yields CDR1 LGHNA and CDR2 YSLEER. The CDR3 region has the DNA TGCGCCAGCAGCCAGGGGGACAGGGAAGCTTTCTTT. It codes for CASSQGDREAFF.

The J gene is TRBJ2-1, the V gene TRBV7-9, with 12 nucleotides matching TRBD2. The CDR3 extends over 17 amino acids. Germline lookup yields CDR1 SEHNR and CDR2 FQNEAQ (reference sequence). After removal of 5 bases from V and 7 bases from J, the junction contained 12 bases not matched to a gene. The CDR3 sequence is CASSGAHPSGRVNEQFF. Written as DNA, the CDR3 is TGTGCCAGCAGCGGAGCTCACCCTAGCGGGAGGGTAAATGAGCAGTTCTTC.

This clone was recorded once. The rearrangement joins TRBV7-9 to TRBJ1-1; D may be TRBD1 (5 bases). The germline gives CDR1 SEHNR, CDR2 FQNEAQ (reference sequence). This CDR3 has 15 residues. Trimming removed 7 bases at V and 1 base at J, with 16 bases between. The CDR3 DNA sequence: TGTGCCAGCATCCTTCTCGGAGGGGAGAACACTGAAGCTTTCTTT. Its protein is CASILLGGENTEAFF.

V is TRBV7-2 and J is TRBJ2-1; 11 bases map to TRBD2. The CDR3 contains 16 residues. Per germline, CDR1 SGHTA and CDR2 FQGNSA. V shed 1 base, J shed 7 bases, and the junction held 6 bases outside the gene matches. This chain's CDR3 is CASSLVLSSGGNEQFF. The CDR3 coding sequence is TGTGCCAGCAGCTTAGTTTTATCTAGCGGGGGGAATGAGCAGTTCTTC.

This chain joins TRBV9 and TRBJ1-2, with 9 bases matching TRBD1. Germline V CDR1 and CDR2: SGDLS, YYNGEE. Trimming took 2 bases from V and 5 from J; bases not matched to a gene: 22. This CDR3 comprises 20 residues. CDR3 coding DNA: TGTGCCAGCAGCGTTTTTTCAGACCGGCACAGGGGGCCTAGTTTATATGGCTACACCTTC. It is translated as CASSVFSDRHRGPSLYGYTF.

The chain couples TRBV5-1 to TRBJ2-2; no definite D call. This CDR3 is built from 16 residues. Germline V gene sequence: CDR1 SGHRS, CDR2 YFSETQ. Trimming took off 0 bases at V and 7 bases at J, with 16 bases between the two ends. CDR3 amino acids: CASSLVPNLIGGELFF. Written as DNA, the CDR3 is TGCGCCAGCAGCTTGGTTCCCAATTTGATAGGCGGGGAGCTGTTTTTT. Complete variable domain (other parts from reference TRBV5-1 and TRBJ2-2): KAGVTQTPRYLIKTRGQQVTLSCSPISGHRSVSWYQQTPGQGLQFLFEYFSETQRNKGNFPGRFSGRQFSNSRSEMNVSTLELGDSALYLCASSLVPNLIGGELFFGEGSRLTVL.

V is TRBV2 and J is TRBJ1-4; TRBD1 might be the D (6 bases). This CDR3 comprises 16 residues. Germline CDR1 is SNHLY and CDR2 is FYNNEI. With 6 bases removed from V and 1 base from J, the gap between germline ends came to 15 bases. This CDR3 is CASSLGGGLTNEKLFF. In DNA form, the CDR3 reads TGTGCCAGCAGCCTAGGCGGGGGGCTAACTAATGAAAAACTGTTTTTT.

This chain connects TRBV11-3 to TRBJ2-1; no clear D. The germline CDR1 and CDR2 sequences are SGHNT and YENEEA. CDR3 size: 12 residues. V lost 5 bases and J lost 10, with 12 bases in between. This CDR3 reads CASSLSLREQFF. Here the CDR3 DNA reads TGTGCCAGCAGCCTCTCCCTCCGGGAGCAGTTCTTC. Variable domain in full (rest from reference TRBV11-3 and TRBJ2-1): EAGVVQSPRYKIIEKKQPVAFWCNPISGHNTLYWYLQNLGQGPELLIRYENEEAVDDSQLPKDRFSAERLKGVDSTLKIQPAELGDSAVYLCASSLSLREQFFGPGTRLTVL.